One and the same sample provided the 29 T cell receptor beta chains below, sequenced in a study of cytomegalovirus exposure and HLA in healthy donors. Sequencing was performed with immunoSEQ multiplex PCR; in TCRdb, only in-frame clones are kept and a portion is missing. The data show approximately 120,000 clones, about 96% seen once. Material for sequencing was PBMCs. These receptors originate from a man aged 18 to 35 in good health and CMV-seronegative.

This clone appeared a single time. The rearrangement uses TRBV6-5 and TRBJ2-2, with 8 bases aligning to TRBD1. J was trimmed by 3 bases and V by 7 bases; bases with no gene match: 7. CDR1 is MNHEY and CDR2 is SVGAGI in the germline V gene. This CDR3 contains 15 residues. The DNA for the CDR3 is TGTGCCAGCAAGAATGACAGGGGTCACACCGGGGAGCTGTTTTTT. Protein sequence: CASKNDRGHTGELFF.

The V and J genes are TRBV27 and TRBJ2-1; D uncertain. Germline V gene lookup returns CDR1 MNHEY and CDR2 SMNVEV (reference sequence). Trimming pared 5 bases from V and 7 bases from J, leaving 15 bases between. The CDR3 contains 14 residues. This CDR3 is CASSLSIRSNEQFF. The CDR3 nucleotides are TGTGCCAGCAGTCTCTCCATAAGGAGTAATGAGCAGTTCTTC.

The chain couples TRBV4-3 to TRBJ2-3, with 12 bases that match TRBD2. Germline CDR1 LGHNA, CDR2 YSLEER. The V and J ends lost 4 bases and 5 bases, in that order; junction bases with no gene match: 10. This CDR3 spans 17 amino acids. The DNA for the CDR3 is TGCGCCAGCAGCCCGGGACTAGCGGGCCCCCGGGGAGATACGCAGTATTTT. Its protein product is CASSPGLAGPRGDTQYF.

The chain combines TRBV9 with TRBJ2-2; perhaps TRBD1 as D (6 bases). The CDR3 has 16 amino acids. Germline loops: CDR1 SGDLS, CDR2 YYNGEE. V gave up 3 bases and J gave up 3 bases, with 15 bases separating them. CDR3: CASSAVGAGDTGELFF. CDR3 in DNA: TGTGCCAGCAGCGCCGTAGGAGCAGGGGACACCGGGGAGCTGTTTTTT.

V is TRBV4-3 and J is TRBJ1-3; D remains ambiguous. Trimming took 1 base from V and 0 from J, leaving 13 bases between them. The CDR3 contains 17 residues. CDR1 is LGHNA and CDR2 is YSLEER in the germline V gene. The CDR3 DNA reads TGCGCCAGCAGCCAAGGAGATCGATCACTCTCTGGAAACACCATATATTTT. This codes for CASSQGDRSLSGNTIYF.

V is TRBV4-3 and J is TRBJ2-1; 8 bases align to TRBD2. The CDR3 has 17 amino acids. Per germline, CDR1 LGHNA and CDR2 YSLEER. The J segment lost 3 bases and the V segment lost 0 bases, leaving 7 bases of the junction unmatched. The CDR3 protein is CASSQDPASGFYNEQFF. The CDR3 coding sequence is TGCGCCAGCAGCCAAGATCCTGCTAGCGGGTTCTACAATGAGCAGTTCTTC.

This sequence joins TRBV28 and TRBJ1-2, with TRBD1 identical over 8 bases. The CDR3 consists of 16 residues. CDR1 is MDHEN, CDR2 SYDVKM, per germline. Germline trimming cut 6 bases from V and 4 bases from J; bases unmatched to any gene: 13. CDR3 bases: TGTGCCAGCAGCCGGACTCAGGGGGCCGCCAGCTATGGCTACACCTTC. Amino acids: CASSRTQGAASYGYTF.

The CDR3 sequence: CSVEEPQGNGYTEAFF. In DNA form, the CDR3 reads TGCAGCGTTGAAGAACCACAGGGTAACGGGTACACTGAAGCTTTCTTT. The chain links TRBV29-1 to TRBJ1-1; TRBD1 might be the D (6 bases). The CDR3 is made up of 16 amino acids. The V end was cut by 0 bases, the J end by 3 bases, with 17 bases between. Germline-derived CDR1 and CDR2 are SQVTM and ANQGSEA.

The chain is built from TRBV27 and TRBJ2-3; possibly TRBD1 for D (6 bases). Germline V lookup: CDR1 MNHEY, CDR2 SMNVEV (reference sequence). Trimming removed 1 base from V and 4 bases from J, with 15 bases in between. This CDR3 spans 16 amino acids. The CDR3 spells CASSLYLVGQPDTQYF. The CDR3 bases are TGTGCCAGCAGTTTATACCTAGTCGGACAGCCAGATACGCAGTATTTT.

This sequence joins TRBV28 and TRBJ2-7; no firm D call. CDR3 length: 13 residues. Germline V gene data show CDR1 as MDHEN and CDR2 as SYDVKM. Deletions cut 4 bases from V and 5 bases from J, with 12 bases between. The CDR3 coding sequence is TGTGCCAGCAGTTGGCAGGCCCCCAACGAGCAGTACTTC. It is translated as CASSWQAPNEQYF.

The CDR3 coding sequence is TGTGCCAGTTTCGCGGGAGGTTCCTACGAGCAGTACTTC. Translated, it gives CASFAGGSYEQYF. V usage is TRBV28 and J usage is TRBJ2-7, with 8 bases lining up with TRBD2. CDR3 length equals 13 residues. Germline CDR1 reads MDHEN; CDR2 reads SYDVKM. V lost 9 bases to trimming and J lost 1 base; unmatched junction nucleotides: 5.

The chain combines TRBV7-9 with TRBJ1-1; D not resolved. Germline lookup yields CDR1 SEHNR and CDR2 FQNEAQ (reference sequence). V was cut by 5 bases and J by 1 base, with 14 bases left in between. The CDR3 has 15 amino acids. CDR3 sequence: CASSAREVANTEAFF. The CDR3 DNA follows: TGTGCCAGCAGCGCCCGGGAAGTTGCGAACACTGAAGCTTTCTTT.

The chain combines TRBV7-9 with TRBJ2-5, with a tentative D call TRBD2 (5 bases). The CDR3 has 13 amino acids. The germline V and J ends were trimmed by 2 bases and 7 bases, with 11 bases remaining between them. Germline CDR1 is SEHNR and CDR2 is FQNEAQ (reference sequence). The CDR3 sequence: CASSLSGLRTQYF. The CDR3 DNA reads as TGTGCCAGCAGCTTAAGCGGACTTAGGACCCAGTACTTC.

The chain has TRBV7-2 and TRBJ1-5; 7 positions match TRBD1. This CDR3 comprises 15 residues. The trim removed 3 bases at V and 6 bases at J, leaving 8 bases unmatched. Germline loops: CDR1 SGHTA, CDR2 FQGNSA. The CDR3 DNA reads TGTGCCAGCAGCTTCCAACAGGGGAGTGGTCAGCCCCAGCATTTT. Its translation is CASSFQQGSGQPQHF.

This clone was seen just once. This chain links TRBV19 with TRBJ2-3, with 8 bases lining up with TRBD1. Losses at the gene ends were 5 bases for V and 2 bases for J; bases not matched to a gene: 6. The CDR3 spans 15 residues. Germline V gene data show CDR1 as LNHDA and CDR2 as SQIVND (reference sequence). The CDR3 region is CASSPQGQDTDTQYF. In DNA, the CDR3 is TGTGCCAGTAGTCCCCAGGGACAGGACACAGATACGCAGTATTTT.

The chain employs TRBV10-3 and TRBJ1-3; D is undetermined. Germline V gives CDR1 ENHRY, CDR2 SYGVKD. V lost 7 bases to trimming and J lost 0 bases, with 22 bases between them. The CDR3 has 18 residues. The CDR3 DNA is TGTGCCATCACCGCTTCGAGAGCCTTTAACAGCTCTGGAAACACCATATATTTT. Encoded protein: CAITASRAFNSSGNTIYF.

To note about this clone: Within the sample, other DNA sequences also encode this same CDR3. The J gene is TRBJ1-1, the V gene TRBV5-4; no clear D. The CDR3 is 12 residues long. Deletions cut 1 base from V and 3 bases from J, with 4 bases between. Per germline, CDR1 SGHNT and CDR2 YYREEE (reference sequence). The CDR3 reads CASSLRDTEAFF. In DNA form, the CDR3 reads TGTGCCAGCAGCTTGCGGGACACTGAAGCTTTCTTT.

This sequence joins TRBV10-3 and TRBJ1-5; 10 bases agree with TRBD1. CDR1 is ENHRY, CDR2 SYGVKD, per germline. The CDR3 contains 15 residues. V was pared by 10 bases and J by 4 bases, with 10 bases of the junction left unmatched. The CDR3 reads CATKTGTGENQPQHF. CDR3 coding DNA: TGTGCCACGAAAACCGGGACAGGGGAGAATCAGCCCCAGCATTTT.

The genes are TRBV6-1 and TRBJ2-2; no clear D. Trimming stripped 2 bases from V and 1 base from J, with 5 bases between. CDR3 length: 14 amino acids. Germline lookup yields CDR1 MNHNS and CDR2 SASEGT. The CDR3 nucleotides are TGTGCCAGCAGTGAAAGGAGGAACACCGGGGAGCTGTTTTTT. This gives the protein CASSERRNTGELFF.

This clone rates as medium-sized. The chain joins TRBV5-1 to TRBJ2-7, with a possible D match to TRBD2 (6 bases). The CDR3 is made up of 14 amino acids. V was trimmed by 3 bases and J by 4 bases, leaving 14 bases between them. CDR1 is SGHRS, CDR2 YFSETQ, per germline. This CDR3 reads CASSSGTLVYEQYF. CDR3 nucleotides: TGCGCCAGCAGCTCCGGGACTTTGGTTTACGAGCAGTACTTC.

The chain couples TRBV7-2 to TRBJ2-3; the match to TRBD2 covers 12 bases. Trimming cost V 5 bases and J 0 bases; bases outside gene matches: 6. CDR1 is SGHTA, CDR2 FQGNSA, per germline. The CDR3 runs 17 residues. DNA of the CDR3: TGTGCCAGCAGCCGCCGGACTAGCGGGGCTAGCACAGATACGCAGTATTTT. This translates into CASSRRTSGASTDTQYF.

The chain combines TRBV4-1 with TRBJ2-1, with 12 bases lining up with TRBD2. The CDR3 covers 17 residues. Germline-derived CDR1 and CDR2 are MGHRA and YSYEKL. J gave up 4 bases and V 3 bases, and 7 bases lay outside the gene matches. The CDR3 DNA reads TGCGCCAGCAGCCACACCACTAGCGGGAGGTCGTACAATGAGCAGTTCTTC. It is translated as CASSHTTSGRSYNEQFF.

The V gene is TRBV6-5, the J gene TRBJ1-6, with 9 bases that match TRBD1. The CDR3 runs 14 residues. Looked up from germline, CDR1 is MNHEY and CDR2 is SVGAGI. V shed 4 bases, J shed 7 bases, and the junction held 2 bases outside the gene matches. The CDR3: CASSSTGGNSPLHF. CDR3 nucleotides: TGTGCCAGCAGTTCTACAGGGGGCAATTCACCCCTCCACTTT.

This chain connects TRBV9 to TRBJ2-1; 12 bases are shared with TRBD1. V dropped 2 bases and J dropped 9; count of bases not matched to a gene: 18. The germline V gene encodes CDR1 SGDLS and CDR2 YYNGEE. The CDR3 is 19 amino acids. The CDR3 is CASSVPPGQGAQKVGEQFF. The CDR3 DNA follows: TGTGCCAGCAGCGTGCCTCCGGGACAGGGGGCTCAGAAGGTGGGTGAGCAGTTCTTC.

The V call is TRBV6-5, the J call TRBJ2-7; D possibly corresponds to TRBD1 (5 bases). This CDR3 spans 14 amino acids. Germline CDR1 MNHEY, CDR2 SVGAGI. Trimming left V 5 bases short and J 2 bases short, with 13 bases between. CDR3 sequence (DNA): TGTGCCAGCAGTGAACAGGTTAACCCCTACGAGCAGTACTTC. Translating it yields CASSEQVNPYEQYF.

The chain employs TRBV4-3 and TRBJ1-5; D call uncertain. CDR3 length: 14 amino acids. V was pared by 0 bases and J by 2 bases, with 5 bases between. Per germline, CDR1 LGHNA and CDR2 YSLEER. The CDR3 loop reads CASSQEPGNQPQHF. CDR3 in DNA: TGCGCCAGCAGCCAAGAGCCAGGCAATCAGCCCCAGCATTTT.

V usage is TRBV11-2 and J usage is TRBJ2-1; a weak D match, TRBD2 (6 bases). CDR3 length: 16 amino acids. Trimming stripped 5 bases from V and 5 bases from J, with 19 bases between. From germline, CDR1 is SGHAT and CDR2 FQNNGV. CDR3 sequence (DNA): TGTGCCAGCAGCCCTCCCACAGCGGGTCTTCACAATGAGCAGTTCTTC. It codes for CASSPPTAGLHNEQFF.

In its sample, this clone was seen once. V gene TRBV30 combines with J gene TRBJ1-5; TRBD1 matches 7 bases. The CDR3 contains 15 residues. Trimming removed 2 bases from V and 3 bases from J; junction bases left unmatched: 7. Germline CDR1 GTSNPN, CDR2 SVGIG (reference sequence). This CDR3 reads CAWSFPGQFNQPQHF. For the CDR3, the DNA is TGTGCCTGGAGTTTCCCGGGACAGTTCAATCAGCCCCAGCATTTT.

This rearrangement joins TRBV5-5 to TRBJ1-1, with D maybe TRBD1 (5 bases). The CDR3 sequence is 13 residues long. Germline V gene data show CDR1 as SGHKS and CDR2 as YYEKEE (reference sequence). Trimming pared 5 bases from V and 1 base from J, leaving 9 bases between. CDR3 residues: CASRRQGNTEAFF. In nucleotides, the CDR3 is TGTGCCAGCAGGCGGCAGGGGAACACTGAAGCTTTCTTT.